The 13 T cell receptor beta chains given below trace back to one sample, sequenced in a study of cytomegalovirus exposure and HLA in healthy donors. Researchers ran the PCR with 60 Vbeta and 13 Jbeta primers. Method: immunoSEQ multiplex PCR; TCRdb's copy keeps in-frame clones and lacks some. The table lists 100,000 to 150,000 clones, approximately 10% of them singletons. The sequencing sample was made of PBMCs. Source of these receptors: a woman aged 18-29 years in good health and CMV-seropositive.

The V gene is TRBV7-6, the J gene TRBJ1-3; no firm D call. Germline V CDR1 and CDR2: SGHVS, FNYEAQ. The CDR3 has 15 residues. V was trimmed by 3 bases and J by 1 base, leaving 10 bases between them. In DNA form, the CDR3 reads TGTGCCAGCAGCTTGTCGCAGACTTCTGGAAACACCATATATTTT. Translating it yields CASSLSQTSGNTIYF.

This clone was recorded a few times. J is TRBJ1-5 and V is TRBV15; no clear D. This CDR3 is 15 amino acids long. V lost 5 bases and J lost 2, with 13 bases in between. Per the germline V gene, CDR1 is LNHNV and CDR2 is YYDKDF (reference sequence). The CDR3: CATSPQGRGNQPQHF. Here the CDR3 DNA reads TGTGCCACCAGCCCACAAGGTCGGGGCAATCAGCCCCAGCATTTT.

This clone was observed a few times. The chain is built from TRBV5-1 and TRBJ2-3, with D unresolved. V lost 5 bases, J lost 4 bases, and 11 bases lay in between. Germline CDR1 and CDR2: SGHRS and YFSETQ. The CDR3 sequence is 13 residues long. The CDR3 spells CASSLHEADTQYF. The CDR3 DNA sequence: TGCGCCAGCAGTTTACATGAGGCAGATACGCAGTATTTT. Variable domain in full (rest from reference TRBV5-1 and TRBJ2-3): KAGVTQTPRYLIKTRGQQVTLSCSPISGHRSVSWYQQTPGQGLQFLFEYFSETQRNKGNFPGRFSGRQFSNSRSEMNVSTLELGDSALYLCASSLHEADTQYFGPGTRLTVL.

The table lists this clone with a few counts. The rearrangement uses TRBV29-1 and TRBJ2-3; 7 bases align to TRBD1. With 7 bases clipped from V and 3 bases from J, the junction kept 7 bases outside the gene matches. CDR1 is SQVTM, CDR2 ANQGSEA, per germline. The CDR3 has 13 amino acids. The CDR3 spells CSATGEVTDTQYF. For the CDR3, the DNA is TGCAGCGCCACAGGGGAAGTAACAGATACGCAGTATTTT.

J is TRBJ2-7 and V is TRBV7-9, with TRBD2 matching 7 bases. CDR3 length: 14 amino acids. V was clipped by 4 bases and J by 2 bases; unmatched bases: 5. Germline V gene data show CDR1 as SEHNR and CDR2 as FQNEAQ (reference sequence). CDR3 sequence: CASSSLAETYEQYF. DNA of the CDR3: TGTGCCAGCAGCTCCCTAGCGGAGACCTACGAGCAGTACTTC.

V is TRBV21-1 and J is TRBJ1-5. TRBV21-1 is a pseudogene segment. The length of the CDR3 is 16 residues. The CDR3 is CASSKSRTPFNQPQHF. In DNA form, the CDR3 reads TGTGCCAGCAGCAAGTCGAGAACTCCATTTAATCAGCCCCAGCATTTT.

This clone has more than one count but fewer than ten. The chain is built from TRBV30 and TRBJ2-3, with D uncertain. The CDR3 runs 8 residues. The V end lost 3 bases, the J end lost 12 bases, and 4 bases lay between the germline ends. Germline-derived CDR1 and CDR2 are GTSNPN and SVGIG (reference sequence). CDR3 loop: CAWSPQYF. The CDR3 region has the DNA TGTGCCTGGAGCCCACAGTATTTT.

The chain has TRBV7-9 and TRBJ2-1, with TRBD2 matching 11 bases. The germline V gene has CDR1 SEHNR and CDR2 FQNEAQ (reference sequence). This CDR3 has 15 residues. V shed 5 bases and J 7 bases; nucleotides not matched to a gene: 7. The CDR3 protein is CASSVTSGSLNEQFF. CDR3 DNA sequence: TGTGCCAGCAGCGTCACTAGCGGGAGTCTTAATGAGCAGTTCTTC.

This chain links TRBV7-6 with TRBJ1-1, with 9 positions matching TRBD1. The CDR3 covers 15 residues. The ends lost 1 base at V and 4 bases at J; junction bases unmatched: 4. Germline V gene lookup returns CDR1 SGHVS and CDR2 FNYEAQ. The CDR3 here is CASSLGGTGSTEAFF. CDR3 DNA: TGTGCCAGCAGCTTAGGCGGGACAGGGAGCACTGAAGCTTTCTTT. Full variable domain (remainder filled in from reference TRBV7-6 and TRBJ1-1): GAGVSQSPRYKVTKRGQDVALRCDPISGHVSLYWYRQALGQGPEFLTYFNYEAQQDKSGLPNDRFSAERPEGSISTLTIQRTEQRDSAMYRCASSLGGTGSTEAFFGQGTRLTVV.

Worth noting for this clone: Compared with germline, one end of the junction differs, possibly owing to a read error. The chain uses TRBV7-7 and TRBJ1-1; no definite D call. CDR3 length: 13 amino acids. Germline CDR1 SSHAT, CDR2 FNYEAQ (reference sequence). This CDR3 is CASSSTFYTEAFF. CDR3 in DNA: TGTGCTAGCAGCTCCACTTTTTACACTGAAGCTTTCTTT.

This clone was detected once. This chain uses TRBV2 with TRBJ2-5; perhaps TRBD1 as D (6 bases). CDR3 size: 15 residues. The V gene lost 6 bases and the J gene lost 0 bases, with 14 bases spanning the gap. Germline values: CDR1 SNHLY, CDR2 FYNNEI. In DNA, the CDR3 is TGTGCCAGCAGCCCACAGGGCCTGTACCAAGAGACCCAGTACTTC. It encodes CASSPQGLYQETQYF.

The V call is TRBV7-9, the J call TRBJ1-2, with 7 bases aligning to TRBD1. Trimming took 2 bases from V and 8 from J; bases not matched to a gene: 14. The CDR3 has 16 residues. The germline gives CDR1 SEHNR, CDR2 FQNEAQ (reference sequence). The CDR3 region has the DNA TGTGCCAGCAGCTTACCCCTCGGACAGGAAAGCTTCGGCTACACCTTC. It specifies CASSLPLGQESFGYTF.

This clone was seen only a few times. The chain joins TRBV5-8 to TRBJ2-7; 9 bases are shared with TRBD1. V shed 7 bases and J 6 bases; nucleotides not matched to a gene: 11. Germline CDR1 SGHTS, CDR2 YDEGEE. This CDR3 spans 14 amino acids. As DNA, the CDR3 is TGTGCCAGCCGTGGGAGGACAGGGGTAGCCGAGCAGTACTTC. Its protein is CASRGRTGVAEQYF.